These T cell receptor beta chains were read from a single sample in a study of blood T cell repertoires in COVID-19. Repertoires were generated with immunoSEQ multiplex PCR, while TCRdb's copy carries only in-frame clones and drops some. Found here are about 74,000 clones, around 89% of them singletons; the top ten hold around 7.2%. Material: peripheral blood. The receptors were sampled from a woman older than 75 with acute or convalescent COVID-19. The CDR3 runs from the conserved cysteine through the conserved F or W. Fields, in order: clone size, V gene, D gene, J gene, CDR3 DNA, CDR3 protein. D genes are given only for firm matches. Not every row has a clone size; where given, it reads once, few, many or a size class.

clone_size: NA
v_call: TRBV5-1
d_call: NA
j_call: TRBJ2-1
cdr3_nt: TGCGCCAGCAGCTTGCCAGGGGCTGGCAATGAGCAGTTCTTC
cdr3_aa: CASSLPGAGNEQFF

clone_size: NA
v_call: TRBV24-1
d_call: NA
j_call: TRBJ1-2
cdr3_nt: TGTGCCACCAGTGCTTCTAACTATGGCTACACCTTC
cdr3_aa: CATSASNYGYTF

clone_size: NA
v_call: TRBV5-5
d_call: TRBD1
j_call: TRBJ2-2
cdr3_nt: TGTGCCAGCAGCTTGGCGGACAGGGCGAACACCGGGGAGCTGTTTTTT
cdr3_aa: CASSLADRANTGELFF

clone_size: NA
v_call: TRBV13
d_call: TRBD2
j_call: TRBJ2-1
cdr3_nt: TGTGCCAGCAGCCCGCGGGGACTAGCACCTGAGCAGTTCTTC
cdr3_aa: CASSPRGLAPEQFF

clone_size: NA
v_call: TRBV19
d_call: NA
j_call: TRBJ2-6
cdr3_nt: TGTGCCAGTAGCGACGCAGGGGTCATTACTGGGGCCAACGTCCTGACTTTC
cdr3_aa: CASSDAGVITGANVLTF

clone_size: once
v_call: TRBV7-2
d_call: NA
j_call: TRBJ1-6
cdr3_nt: TGTGCCAGCAGCAAAGGGGATTTTGATTCACCCCTCCACTTT
cdr3_aa: CASSKGDFDSPLHF

clone_size: NA
v_call: TRBV29-1
d_call: NA
j_call: TRBJ1-1
cdr3_nt: TGCAGCGTCTCCCAGGGGAACACTGAAGCTTTCTTT
cdr3_aa: CSVSQGNTEAFF

clone_size: NA
v_call: TRBV18
d_call: NA
j_call: TRBJ1-4
cdr3_nt: TGTGCCAGCTCACCGGCAGGACTTTCTGAAAAACTGTTTTTT
cdr3_aa: CASSPAGLSEKLFF

clone_size: NA
v_call: TRBV19
d_call: NA
j_call: TRBJ2-1
cdr3_nt: TGTGCCAGTAGACTGAACGGTGTCTCCTACAATGAGCAGTTCTTC
cdr3_aa: CASRLNGVSYNEQFF

clone_size: NA
v_call: TRBV4-2
d_call: NA
j_call: TRBJ1-4
cdr3_nt: TGTGCCAGCAGCCAGGAACAGGGTGAGGCTAATGAAAAACTGTTTTTT
cdr3_aa: CASSQEQGEANEKLFF

clone_size: NA
v_call: TRBV12-3/TRBV12-4
d_call: NA
j_call: TRBJ2-1
cdr3_nt: TGTGCCAGCAGTTTATGGCCATACAATGAGCAGTTCTTC
cdr3_aa: CASSLWPYNEQFF

clone_size: NA
v_call: TRBV7-2
d_call: NA
j_call: TRBJ1-1
cdr3_nt: TGTGCCAGCAGCTCCCGCAGGGGAGAAGCTTTCTTT
cdr3_aa: CASSSRRGEAFF

clone_size: NA
v_call: TRBV19
d_call: NA
j_call: TRBJ1-5
cdr3_nt: TGTGCCAGTAGTATCATGGGGCAAAATCAGCCCCAGCATTTT
cdr3_aa: CASSIMGQNQPQHF

clone_size: NA
v_call: TRBV2
d_call: TRBD1
j_call: TRBJ1-1
cdr3_nt: TGTGCCAGCAGCAGGGACAGGGCTGAAGCTTTCTTT
cdr3_aa: CASSRDRAEAFF

clone_size: NA
v_call: TRBV6-5
d_call: NA
j_call: TRBJ2-5
cdr3_nt: TGTGCCAGCGGTCAGGGTCTCGAGACCCAGTACTTC
cdr3_aa: CASGQGLETQYF

clone_size: NA
v_call: TRBV29-1
d_call: TRBD2
j_call: TRBJ2-3
cdr3_nt: TGCAGCGTCGAGCGGGACACAGATACGCAGTATTTT
cdr3_aa: CSVERDTDTQYF

clone_size: NA
v_call: TRBV5-6
d_call: NA
j_call: TRBJ2-2
cdr3_nt: TGTGCCAGCAGCCGGGACATCCTCACCGGGGAGCTGTTTTTT
cdr3_aa: CASSRDILTGELFF

clone_size: NA
v_call: TRBV18
d_call: TRBD1
j_call: TRBJ2-7
cdr3_nt: TGTGCCAGCTCACCGCCGGGACAGATCTACGAGCAGTACTTC
cdr3_aa: CASSPPGQIYEQYF

clone_size: NA
v_call: TRBV19
d_call: NA
j_call: TRBJ1-1
cdr3_nt: TGTGCCAGTACCAGGGTGGGGGGCACTGAAGCTTTCTTT
cdr3_aa: CASTRVGGTEAFF

clone_size: NA
v_call: TRBV12-5
d_call: TRBD1
j_call: TRBJ2-7
cdr3_nt: TGTGCTAGTGGTCTAGACAGGGTCAGGGAGCAGTACTTC
cdr3_aa: CASGLDRVREQYF

clone_size: NA
v_call: TRBV19
d_call: NA
j_call: TRBJ1-1
cdr3_nt: TGTGCCAGTAGTAGGGGGACTGGGGGAATGAACACTGAAGCTTTCTTT
cdr3_aa: CASSRGTGGMNTEAFF

clone_size: once
v_call: TRBV7-2
d_call: NA
j_call: TRBJ1-4
cdr3_nt: TGTGCCAGCAGCTTAGCTCCAGGGAATTATGAAAAACTGTTTTTT
cdr3_aa: CASSLAPGNYEKLFF

clone_size: NA
v_call: TRBV6-5
d_call: TRBD1
j_call: TRBJ2-7
cdr3_nt: TGTGCCAGCGGCCGGACAGGGAACGAGCAGTACTTC
cdr3_aa: CASGRTGNEQYF

clone_size: NA
v_call: TRBV7-9
d_call: NA
j_call: TRBJ1-4
cdr3_nt: TGTGCCAGCAGCTTAGCGGCCGTGGCTTCAACTAATGAAAAACTGTTTTTT
cdr3_aa: CASSLAAVASTNEKLFF

clone_size: NA
v_call: TRBV6-1
d_call: NA
j_call: TRBJ1-1
cdr3_nt: TGTGCCAGCAGTGAAAATACGGGGGTCACTGAAGCTTTCTTT
cdr3_aa: CASSENTGVTEAFF

clone_size: once
v_call: TRBV3-1/TRBV3-2
d_call: NA
j_call: TRBJ2-7
cdr3_nt: TGTGCCAGCAGCCAAGATCCGGGCAGGGTGGGCGAGCAGTACTTC
cdr3_aa: CASSQDPGRVGEQYF

clone_size: NA
v_call: TRBV7-2
d_call: NA
j_call: TRBJ2-1
cdr3_nt: TGTGCCAGCAGCTTAGCGGGGGGGCGTTACAATGAGCAGTTCTTC
cdr3_aa: CASSLAGGRYNEQFF

clone_size: NA
v_call: TRBV13
d_call: TRBD1
j_call: TRBJ2-5
cdr3_nt: TGTGCCAGCAGCTTGGGACAGGGAGGAAGGAAGACCCAGTACTTC
cdr3_aa: CASSLGQGGRKTQYF